This TCR beta chain is from a study of blood T cell repertoires in COVID-19. Overall study context: Some COVID-19 samples were acute and others convalescent; all came from the United States, Italy and Spain. T cells, B-cell-depleted T cells, or PBMCs supplied cDNA or gDNA.

Original data processing: Estimates of nucleated cell counts were drawn from the amplification of reference gene primers. Sequencing was performed with immunoSEQ multiplex PCR; in TCRdb, only in-frame clones are kept and a portion is missing. V and J calls and clone size are as listed in that table; D and trimming were resolved from the DNA. Of about 250,000 clones in the sample, 70% to 85% are singletons; the top ten hold 3% to 3.5%. This CDR3 has 14 residues. The germline gives CDR1 SGHAT, CDR2 FQNNGV. Trimming shortened V by 1 base and J by 8 bases, and 14 bases separated the two germline ends. The receptor comes from a woman older than 75 with acute or convalescent COVID-19. The sample consisted of peripheral blood. The V and J genes are TRBV11-2 and TRBJ1-1, with D perhaps matching TRBD1 (6 bases). The CDR3 region is CASSLVLGAPEAFF. The CDR3 region has the DNA TGTGCCAGCAGCTTAGTCCTGGGGGCGCCGGAAGCTTTCTTT.